The source of this T cell receptor (beta chain) is a study of blood T cell repertoires in COVID-19. Study as a whole: PBMCs, B-cell-depleted T cells, or T cells provided the cDNA or gDNA that made up the material.

In the original analysis: Cell counts per sample came from amplifying reference gene primers. TCRdb's table, derived via immunoSEQ multiplex PCR, lists solely in-frame clones and lacks some. V and J calls and clone size come straight from that table; D and trimming were deduced from the DNA. The data show over 120,000 clones, with 75% to 85% seen just once and around 4.8% held by the top ten. The germline V and J ends were trimmed by 7 bases and 0 bases, with 13 bases remaining between them. The CDR3 is 14 residues long. Germline CDR1 is MNHEY and CDR2 is SVGAGI. Material: peripheral blood. The chain carries TRBV6-5 and TRBJ2-7; D remains ambiguous. The origin of this receptor is a woman of 80 years or more with active or convalescent COVID-19. CDR3 sequence (DNA): TGTGCCAGCATATCCGGTACTGCCTCCTACGAGCAGTACTTC. Its translation: CASISGTASYEQYF.